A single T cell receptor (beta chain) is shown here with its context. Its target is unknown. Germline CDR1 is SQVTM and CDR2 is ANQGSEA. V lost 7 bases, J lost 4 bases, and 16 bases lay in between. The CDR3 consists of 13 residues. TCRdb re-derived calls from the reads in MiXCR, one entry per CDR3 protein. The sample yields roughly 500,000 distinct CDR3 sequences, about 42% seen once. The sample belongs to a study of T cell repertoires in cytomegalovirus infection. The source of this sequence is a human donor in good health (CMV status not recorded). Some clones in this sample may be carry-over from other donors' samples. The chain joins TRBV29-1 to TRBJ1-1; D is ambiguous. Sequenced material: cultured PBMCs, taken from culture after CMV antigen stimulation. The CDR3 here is CSAVSGDSTEAFF. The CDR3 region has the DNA TGCAGCGCCGTAAGCGGGGATAGCACTGAAGCTTTCTTT.